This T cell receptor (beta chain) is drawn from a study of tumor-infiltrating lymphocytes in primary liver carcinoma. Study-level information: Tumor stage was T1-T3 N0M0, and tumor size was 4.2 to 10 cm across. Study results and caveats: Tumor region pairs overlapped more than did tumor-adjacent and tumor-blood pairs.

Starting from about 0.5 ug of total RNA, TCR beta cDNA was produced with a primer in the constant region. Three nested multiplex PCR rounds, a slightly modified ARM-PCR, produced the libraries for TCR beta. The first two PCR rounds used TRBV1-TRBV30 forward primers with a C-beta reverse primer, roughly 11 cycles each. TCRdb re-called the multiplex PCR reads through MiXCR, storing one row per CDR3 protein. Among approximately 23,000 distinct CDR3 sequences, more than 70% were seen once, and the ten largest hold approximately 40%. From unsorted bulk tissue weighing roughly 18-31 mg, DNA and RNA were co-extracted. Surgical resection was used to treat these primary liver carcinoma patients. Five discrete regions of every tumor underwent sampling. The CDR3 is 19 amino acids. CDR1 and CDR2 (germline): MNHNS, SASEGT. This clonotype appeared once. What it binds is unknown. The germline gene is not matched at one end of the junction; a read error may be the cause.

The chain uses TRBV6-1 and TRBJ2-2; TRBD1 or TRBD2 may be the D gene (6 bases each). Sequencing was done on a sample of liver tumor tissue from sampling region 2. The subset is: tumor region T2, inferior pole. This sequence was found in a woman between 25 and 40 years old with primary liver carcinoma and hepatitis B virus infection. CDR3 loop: CASIEALPGGVANTGELFF. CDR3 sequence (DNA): TGTGCCAGCATTGAAGCCCTTCCCGGGGGCGTCGCGAACACCGGGGAGCTGTTTTTT.